This T cell receptor (beta chain) was documented in a study of cytomegalovirus exposure and HLA in healthy donors. Across the whole study: For the roughly 400 genotyped donors, over 80% fell within the Caucasian-associated ancestry cluster. Study outcomes and limitations: Under in vitro conditions, a few CMV-associated chains were confirmed as specific for CMV antigens.

Primers included in the PCR were 60 Vbeta and 13 Jbeta primers. Only in-frame clones appear in the TCRdb table, and some are missing; sequencing was by immunoSEQ multiplex PCR. Among approximately 150,000 clones, around nine tenths were seen once, and the ten largest hold 0.8% to 1%. Comment on this clone: Its antigen is not known.

V was cut by 6 bases and J by 5 bases, with 26 bases left in between. CDR3 size: 18 residues. From germline, CDR1 is MNHEY and CDR2 SMNVEV (reference sequence). This chain connects TRBV27 to TRBJ2-1; a possible D gene is TRBD2 (5 bases). This TCR was sampled from a young woman in good health and CMV-seronegative. The sequencing sample was made of PBMCs. The CDR3 DNA reads as TGTGCCAGCAGGGGGTCCGCGGGTGGGGAGTTTAGGGACAATGAGCAGTTCTTC. Encoded protein: CASRGSAGGEFRDNEQFF.